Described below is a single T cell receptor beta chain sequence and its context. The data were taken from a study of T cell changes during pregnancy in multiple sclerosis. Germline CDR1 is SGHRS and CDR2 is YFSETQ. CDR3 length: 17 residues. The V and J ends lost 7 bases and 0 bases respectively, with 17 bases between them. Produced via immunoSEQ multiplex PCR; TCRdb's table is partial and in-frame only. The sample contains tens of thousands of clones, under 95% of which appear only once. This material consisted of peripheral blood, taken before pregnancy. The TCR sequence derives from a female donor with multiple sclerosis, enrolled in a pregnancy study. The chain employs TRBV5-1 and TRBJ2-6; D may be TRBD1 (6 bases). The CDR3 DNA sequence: TGCGCCAGCGGTGAACAGGGACCCCTCTCTGGGGCCAACGTCCTGACTTTC. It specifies CASGEQGPLSGANVLTF.